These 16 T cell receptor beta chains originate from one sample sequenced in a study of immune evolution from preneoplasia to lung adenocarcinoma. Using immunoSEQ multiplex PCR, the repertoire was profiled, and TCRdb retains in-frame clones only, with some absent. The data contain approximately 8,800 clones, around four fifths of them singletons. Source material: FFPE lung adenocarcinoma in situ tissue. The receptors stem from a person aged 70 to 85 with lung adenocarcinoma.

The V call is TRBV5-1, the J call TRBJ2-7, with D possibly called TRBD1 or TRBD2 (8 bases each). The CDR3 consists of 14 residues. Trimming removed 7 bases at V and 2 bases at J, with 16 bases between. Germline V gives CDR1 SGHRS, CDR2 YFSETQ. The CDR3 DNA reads TGCGCCAGCCAGGGGGCTAGCGGGCCCTACGAGCAGTACTTC. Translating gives CASQGASGPYEQYF.

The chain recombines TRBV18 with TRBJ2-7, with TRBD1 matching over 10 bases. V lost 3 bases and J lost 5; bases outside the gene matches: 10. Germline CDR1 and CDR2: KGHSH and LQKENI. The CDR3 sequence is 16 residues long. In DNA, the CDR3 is TGTGCCAGCTCACCCTTTACCGGGACAGGGGCCCACGAGCAGTACTTC. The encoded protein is CASSPFTGTGAHEQYF.

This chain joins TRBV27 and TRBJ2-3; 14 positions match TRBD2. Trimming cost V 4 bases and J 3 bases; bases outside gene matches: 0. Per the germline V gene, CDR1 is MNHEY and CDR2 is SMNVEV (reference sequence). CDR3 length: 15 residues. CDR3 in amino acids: CASSWTSGGTDTQYF. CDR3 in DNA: TGTGCCAGCAGTTGGACTAGCGGGGGGACAGATACGCAGTATTTT.

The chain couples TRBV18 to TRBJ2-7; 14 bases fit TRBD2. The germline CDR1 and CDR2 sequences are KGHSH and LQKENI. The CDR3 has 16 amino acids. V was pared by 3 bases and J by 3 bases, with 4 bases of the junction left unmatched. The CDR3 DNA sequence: TGTGCCAGCTCACCCTCAGGACTAGCGGGGGGCTACGAGCAGTACTTC. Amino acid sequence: CASSPSGLAGGYEQYF.

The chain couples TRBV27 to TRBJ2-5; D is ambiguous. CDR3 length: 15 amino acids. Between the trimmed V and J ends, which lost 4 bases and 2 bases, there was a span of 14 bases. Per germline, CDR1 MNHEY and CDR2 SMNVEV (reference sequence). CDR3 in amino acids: CASSSLGRPQETQYF. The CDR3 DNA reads TGTGCCAGCAGTTCGCTTGGACGGCCGCAAGAGACCCAGTACTTC.

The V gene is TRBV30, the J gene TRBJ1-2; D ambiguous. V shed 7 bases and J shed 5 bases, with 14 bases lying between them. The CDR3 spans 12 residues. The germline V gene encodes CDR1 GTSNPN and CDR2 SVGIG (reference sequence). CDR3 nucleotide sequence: TGTGCCTCCGAACGGTTTGGGTATGGCTACACCTTC. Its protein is CASERFGYGYTF.

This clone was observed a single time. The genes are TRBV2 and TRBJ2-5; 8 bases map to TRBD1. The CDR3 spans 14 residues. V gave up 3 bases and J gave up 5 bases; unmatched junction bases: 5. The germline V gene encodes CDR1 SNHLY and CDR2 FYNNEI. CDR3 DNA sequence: TGTGCCAGCAGTGATACAGGGGGAGGTGAGACCCAGTACTTC. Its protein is CASSDTGGGETQYF.

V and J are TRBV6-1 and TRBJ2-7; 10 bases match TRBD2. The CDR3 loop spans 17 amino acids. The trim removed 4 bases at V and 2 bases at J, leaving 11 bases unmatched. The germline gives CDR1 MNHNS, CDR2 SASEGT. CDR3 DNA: TGTGCCAGCAGTGCATACAAACTAGCGGGGTTTACCTACGAGCAGTACTTC. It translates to CASSAYKLAGFTYEQYF.

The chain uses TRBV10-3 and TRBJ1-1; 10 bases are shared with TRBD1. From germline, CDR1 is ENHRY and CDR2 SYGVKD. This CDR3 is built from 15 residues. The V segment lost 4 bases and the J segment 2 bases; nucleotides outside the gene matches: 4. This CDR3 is CAISGTGGYNTEAFF. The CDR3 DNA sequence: TGTGCCATCAGTGGGACAGGGGGTTATAACACTGAAGCTTTCTTT.

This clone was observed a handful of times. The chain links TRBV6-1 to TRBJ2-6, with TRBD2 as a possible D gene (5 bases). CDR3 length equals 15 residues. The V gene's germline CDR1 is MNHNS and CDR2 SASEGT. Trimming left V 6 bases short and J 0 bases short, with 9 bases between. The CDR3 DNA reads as TGTGCCAGCAGCCGAGAGGGCTCTGGGGCCAACGTCCTGACTTTC. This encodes CASSREGSGANVLTF.

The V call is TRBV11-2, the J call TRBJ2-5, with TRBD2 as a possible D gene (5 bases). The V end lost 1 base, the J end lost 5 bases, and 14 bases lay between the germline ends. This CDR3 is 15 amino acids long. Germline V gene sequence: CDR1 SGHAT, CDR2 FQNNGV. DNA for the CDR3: TGTGCCAGCAGCTTAGTAAGGCCACCGGGGGAGACCCAGTACTTC. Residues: CASSLVRPPGETQYF.

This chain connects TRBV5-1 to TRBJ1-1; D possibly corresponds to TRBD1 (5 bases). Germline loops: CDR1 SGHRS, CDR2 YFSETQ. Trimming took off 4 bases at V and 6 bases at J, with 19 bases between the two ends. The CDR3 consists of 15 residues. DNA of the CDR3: TGCGCCAGCAGCCTCAGATCTACAGGTACTGCTGAAGCTTTCTTT. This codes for CASSLRSTGTAEAFF.

This CDR3 is CASSRPRQGISNTGELFF. CDR3 nucleotide sequence: TGCGCCAGCAGCCGCCCGAGACAGGGGATATCGAACACCGGGGAGCTGTTTTTT. The rearrangement links TRBV4-1 to TRBJ2-2; 8 bases are shared with TRBD1. Per germline, CDR1 MGHRA and CDR2 YSYEKL. The CDR3 totals 18 residues. V dropped 4 bases and J dropped 0; count of bases not matched to a gene: 10.

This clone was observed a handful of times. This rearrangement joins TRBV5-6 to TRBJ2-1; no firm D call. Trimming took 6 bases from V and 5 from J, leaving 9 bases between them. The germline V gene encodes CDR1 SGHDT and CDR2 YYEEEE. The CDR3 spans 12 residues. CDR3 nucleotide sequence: TGTGCCAGCACCTGGACCGACAATGAGCAGTTCTTC. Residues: CASTWTDNEQFF.

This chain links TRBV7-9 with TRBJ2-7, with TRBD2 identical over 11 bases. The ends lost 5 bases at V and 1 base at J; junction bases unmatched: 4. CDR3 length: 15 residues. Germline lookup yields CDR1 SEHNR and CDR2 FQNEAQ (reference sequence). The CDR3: CASSPTSGTSYEQYF. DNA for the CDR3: TGTGCCAGCAGCCCGACTAGCGGGACTTCCTACGAGCAGTACTTC.

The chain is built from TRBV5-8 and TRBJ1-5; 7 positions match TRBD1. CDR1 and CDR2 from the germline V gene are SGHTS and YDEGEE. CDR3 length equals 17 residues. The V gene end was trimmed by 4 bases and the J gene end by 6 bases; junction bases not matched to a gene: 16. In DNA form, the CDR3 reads TGTGCCAGCAGCGCCAGGGGGGGCGGTACCTGGGGTCAGCCCCAGCATTTT. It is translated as CASSARGGGTWGQPQHF.